This T cell receptor beta chain was sequenced for a study of T cells expressing NK-cell markers. Study-level results: Dominant NKG2C+ clonotypes were found to form roughly 1.0-7.0% of CD8+ T cells in 5 or 6 donors.

With the 5' RACE reads reprocessed, TCRdb shows one record per CDR3 protein and no DNA. In all, the sample yields approximately 380,000 distinct CDR3 sequences. Comment on this clonotype: The antigen remains unidentified.

This CDR3 region has 14 residues. CDR1 and CDR2 (germline): MDHEN, SYDVKM. This TCR derives from a man aged 18 to 69 in good health. Material: blood T cells: a sorted CD56 or NKG2C T cell subset, CD4+ or CD8+ T cells, or bulk PBMC T cells (not recorded which). This chain joins TRBV28 and TRBJ2-2; TCRdb indicates TRBD1, and absent DNA this call remains unverified. The CDR3: CASSLSQGAGELFF.